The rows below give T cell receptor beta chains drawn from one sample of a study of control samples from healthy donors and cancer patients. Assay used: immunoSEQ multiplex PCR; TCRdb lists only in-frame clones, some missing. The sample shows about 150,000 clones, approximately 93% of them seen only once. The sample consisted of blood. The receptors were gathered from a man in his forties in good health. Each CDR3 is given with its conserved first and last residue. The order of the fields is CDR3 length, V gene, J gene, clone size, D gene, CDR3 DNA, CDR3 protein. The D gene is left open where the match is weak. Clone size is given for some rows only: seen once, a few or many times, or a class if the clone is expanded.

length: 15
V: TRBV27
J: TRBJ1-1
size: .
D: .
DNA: TGTGCCAGCAGCCTGGAGGGGCATCAGCTCACTGAAGCTTTCTTT
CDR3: CASSLEGHQLTEAFF

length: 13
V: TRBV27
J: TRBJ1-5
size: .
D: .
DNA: TGTGCCAGCAGTTTAAGCAGCAATCAGCCCCAGCATTTT
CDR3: CASSLSSNQPQHF

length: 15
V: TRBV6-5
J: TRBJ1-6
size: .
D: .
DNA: TGTGCCAGCAGTCGGGACAAGCGCCATAATTCACCCCTCCACTTT
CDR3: CASSRDKRHNSPLHF

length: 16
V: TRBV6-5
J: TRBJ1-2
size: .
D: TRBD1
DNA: TGTGCCAGCAGTTCTCGGGCAGGGACAGGGATCTATGGCTACACCTTC
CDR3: CASSSRAGTGIYGYTF

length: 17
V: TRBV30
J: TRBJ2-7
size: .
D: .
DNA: TGTGCCTGGAGTCCTCCGGGACCCCTATTGAGCTCCTACGAGCAGTACTTC
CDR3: CAWSPPGPLLSSYEQYF

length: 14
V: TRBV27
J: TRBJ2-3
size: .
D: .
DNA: TGTGCCAGCAGTTTATCCTACGGGTCAGATACGCAGTATTTT
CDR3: CASSLSYGSDTQYF

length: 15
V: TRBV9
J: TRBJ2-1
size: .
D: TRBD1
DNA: TGTGCCAGCAGTCCGCGACAGGGGCTTTACAATGAGCAGTTCTTC
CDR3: CASSPRQGLYNEQFF

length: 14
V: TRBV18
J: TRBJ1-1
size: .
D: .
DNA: TGTGCCAGCTCAACGGACAAAGGGAACACTGAAGCTTTCTTT
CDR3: CASSTDKGNTEAFF

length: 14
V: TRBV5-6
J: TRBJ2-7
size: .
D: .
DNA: TGTGCCAGCAGCTTTCAGGGATTAAGCTACGAGCAGTACTTC
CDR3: CASSFQGLSYEQYF

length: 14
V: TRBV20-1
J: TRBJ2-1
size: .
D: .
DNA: TGCAGTGCTAGTTTAGGGGGTCCCTACAATGAGCAGTTCTTC
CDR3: CSASLGGPYNEQFF

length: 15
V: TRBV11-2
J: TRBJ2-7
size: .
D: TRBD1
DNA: TGTGCCAGCAGCCCTGGACAGGGGGTTAGCCACGAGCAGTACTTC
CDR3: CASSPGQGVSHEQYF

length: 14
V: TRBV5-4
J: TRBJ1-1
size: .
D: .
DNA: TGTGCCAGCAGCATGACATGGGGGCCCACTGAAGCTTTCTTT
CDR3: CASSMTWGPTEAFF

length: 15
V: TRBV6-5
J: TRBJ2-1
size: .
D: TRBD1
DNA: TGTGCCAGCAGGGGGGACAGAAGCTCCTACAATGAGCAGTTCTTC
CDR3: CASRGDRSSYNEQFF

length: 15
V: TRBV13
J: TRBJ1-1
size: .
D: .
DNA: TGTGCCAGCAGCCCAGGACAGCCTCTGAACACTGAAGCTTTCTTT
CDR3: CASSPGQPLNTEAFF

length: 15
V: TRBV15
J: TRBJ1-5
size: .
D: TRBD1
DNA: TGTGCCACCAGCAGATACAGGGGATCCAATCAGCCCCAGCATTTT
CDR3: CATSRYRGSNQPQHF

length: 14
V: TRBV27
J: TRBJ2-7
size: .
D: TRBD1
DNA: TGTGCCAGCAGTTCGCCGGGACAGGTCGCCGAGCAGTACTTC
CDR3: CASSSPGQVAEQYF

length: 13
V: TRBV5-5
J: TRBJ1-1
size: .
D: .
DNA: TGTGCCAGCAGCTTAACAGGGACCACTGAAGCTTTCTTT
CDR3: CASSLTGTTEAFF

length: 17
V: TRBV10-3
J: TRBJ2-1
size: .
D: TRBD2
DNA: TGTGCCGCCCAGGGAGCGGGGGGGATGTGGTCCTACAATGAGCAGTTCTTC
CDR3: CAAQGAGGMWSYNEQFF

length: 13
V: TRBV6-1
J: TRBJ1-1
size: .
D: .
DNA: TGTGCCAGCAGTGAGATCCTGCTTAAAGGAGCTTTCTTT
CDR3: CASSEILLKGAFF

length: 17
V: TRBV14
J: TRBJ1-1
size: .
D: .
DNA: TGTGCCAGCAGCTCCCTAGACTGGAAAGAAGGGAACACTGAAGCTTTCTTT
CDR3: CASSSLDWKEGNTEAFF

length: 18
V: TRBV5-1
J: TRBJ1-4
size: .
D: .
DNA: TGCGCCAGCAGCTCAACAGGGTTCGGAAAAGCAACTAATGAAAAACTGTTTTTT
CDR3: CASSSTGFGKATNEKLFF

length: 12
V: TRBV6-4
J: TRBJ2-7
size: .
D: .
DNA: TGTGCCAGCAGTGACTCCCCAGTACAGCAGTACTTC
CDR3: CASSDSPVQQYF

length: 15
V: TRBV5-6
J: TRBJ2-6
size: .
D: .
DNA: TGTGCCAGCAGCTTGGGACATGGTGGGGCCAACGTCCTGACTTTC
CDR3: CASSLGHGGANVLTF

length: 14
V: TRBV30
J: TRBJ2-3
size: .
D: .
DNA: TGTGCCTGGAGTCGAGGGGGGGCCACAGATACGCAGTATTTT
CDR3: CAWSRGGATDTQYF

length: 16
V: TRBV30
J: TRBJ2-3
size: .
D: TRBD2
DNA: TGTGCCTGGACCACCGTAGGACTAGCGAGCACAGATACGCAGTATTTT
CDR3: CAWTTVGLASTDTQYF

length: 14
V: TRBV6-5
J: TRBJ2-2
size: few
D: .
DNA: TGTGCCAGCGAGTCCGGGGTGGGCACCGGGGAGCTGTTTTTT
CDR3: CASESGVGTGELFF

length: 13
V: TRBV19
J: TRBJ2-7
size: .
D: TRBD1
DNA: TGTGCCAGTAGTATGGTGGACAGGGGCGAGCAGTACTTC
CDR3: CASSMVDRGEQYF